These T cell receptor beta chains were read from a single sample in a study of blood T cells in healthy people across ages. MiXCR, applied by TCRdb to the 5' RACE reads, yields one record per CDR3 protein. This sample carries roughly 1.5 million distinct CDR3 sequences, approximately 43% of them seen once, and the ten largest clones take under 5%. The sequenced material came from blood. The receptors shown here come from a woman younger than 35 in good health. CDR3s include the opening cysteine and the closing phenylalanine or tryptophan. A D gene is named only where the DNA matches it firmly. Some rows mark clone size as missing; the rest say once, few, many or name a class of expanded clone.

D gene: TRBD2
V gene: TRBV29-1
clone size: few
CDR3 length: 14
J gene: TRBJ2-1
CDR3 DNA: TGCAGCGTGACGGGACTAGCGGGAGTTACTGAGCAGTTCTTC
CDR3 protein: CSVTGLAGVTEQFF

D gene: -
V gene: TRBV7-2
clone size: -
CDR3 length: 13
J gene: TRBJ1-5
CDR3 DNA: TGTGCCAACAGCTTACTCAGGGATCAGCCCCAGCATTTT
CDR3 protein: CANSLLRDQPQHF

D gene: TRBD1
V gene: TRBV28
clone size: once
CDR3 length: 15
J gene: TRBJ1-5
CDR3 DNA: TGTGCCAGCACCACACAGGGGGCTCGCAATCAGCCCCAGCATTTT
CDR3 protein: CASTTQGARNQPQHF

D gene: -
V gene: TRBV20-1
clone size: -
CDR3 length: 13
J gene: TRBJ1-1
CDR3 DNA: TGCAGTGCTGGAGACCTGTATAGTCGAGAAGCTTTCTTT
CDR3 protein: CSAGDLYSREAFF

D gene: -
V gene: TRBV7-9
clone size: -
CDR3 length: 12
J gene: TRBJ1-1
CDR3 DNA: TGTGCCAGCAGCTTAACCCAGCTGGAAGCTTTCTTT
CDR3 protein: CASSLTQLEAFF

D gene: -
V gene: TRBV20-1
clone size: -
CDR3 length: 15
J gene: TRBJ1-1
CDR3 DNA: TGCAGTGCTAACAAAGACGAGGGTGGGGGCACTGAAGCTTTCTTT
CDR3 protein: CSANKDEGGGTEAFF

D gene: -
V gene: TRBV7-9
clone size: -
CDR3 length: 13
J gene: TRBJ2-2
CDR3 DNA: TGTGCCAGCAGCTTAGTCTTAGCCGGGGAGCTGTTTTTT
CDR3 protein: CASSLVLAGELFF

D gene: TRBD2
V gene: TRBV12-3/TRBV12-4
clone size: few
CDR3 length: 17
J gene: TRBJ2-1
CDR3 DNA: TGTGCCAGCAGTCCGGGCCTAGCGGGCCCCGGTGGCAATGAGCAGTTCTTC
CDR3 protein: CASSPGLAGPGGNEQFF

D gene: -
V gene: TRBV4-1
clone size: -
CDR3 length: 15
J gene: TRBJ1-2
CDR3 DNA: TGCGCCAGCAGCCAGGTGAGGGACGCTAACTATGGCTACACCTTC
CDR3 protein: CASSQVRDANYGYTF

D gene: TRBD2
V gene: TRBV10-3
clone size: -
CDR3 length: 16
J gene: TRBJ2-3
CDR3 DNA: TGTGCCATCAGTGAGACTAGCGGTGACTTTCCGGATACGCAGTATTTT
CDR3 protein: CAISETSGDFPDTQYF

D gene: -
V gene: TRBV29-1
clone size: -
CDR3 length: 14
J gene: TRBJ1-2
CDR3 DNA: TGCAGCGTTTCTGGAACAGGAGCTAACTATGGCTACACCTTC
CDR3 protein: CSVSGTGANYGYTF

D gene: TRBD1
V gene: TRBV5-1
clone size: -
CDR3 length: 16
J gene: TRBJ2-3
CDR3 DNA: TGCGCCCGCAGCTTGGGACAGAGGATTAGCACAGATACGCAGTATTTT
CDR3 protein: CARSLGQRISTDTQYF

D gene: TRBD1
V gene: TRBV4-3
clone size: -
CDR3 length: 15
J gene: TRBJ1-2
CDR3 DNA: TGCGCCAGCAGCCAAGGAACAGGGGAGGGGAGTGGCTACACCTTC
CDR3 protein: CASSQGTGEGSGYTF

D gene: -
V gene: TRBV20-1
clone size: -
CDR3 length: 19
J gene: TRBJ2-7
CDR3 DNA: TGCAGTGCTAGAGATACATCAGGACAGTCAGGGCTTCCCTACAATGAGCAGTACTTC
CDR3 protein: CSARDTSGQSGLPYNEQYF

D gene: -
V gene: TRBV9
clone size: once
CDR3 length: 17
J gene: TRBJ2-7
CDR3 DNA: TGCGCCAGCAGCAAGAGCGGTCCTGGATTTTCGTACAATGAGCAGTACTTC
CDR3 protein: CASSKSGPGFSYNEQYF

D gene: -
V gene: TRBV2
clone size: -
CDR3 length: 14
J gene: TRBJ1-2
CDR3 DNA: TGTGCCAGCAGTGAATCCCTAACTAACTATGGCTACACCTTC
CDR3 protein: CASSESLTNYGYTF

D gene: TRBD1
V gene: TRBV27
clone size: -
CDR3 length: 13
J gene: TRBJ1-1
CDR3 DNA: TGTGCCAGCAGTTGGACAGGGAGCACTGAAGCTTTCTTT
CDR3 protein: CASSWTGSTEAFF

D gene: TRBD2
V gene: TRBV4-2
clone size: -
CDR3 length: 17
J gene: TRBJ2-5
CDR3 DNA: TGTGCCAGCAGCCAAGAGCTAAAGCGGGAGCGGCAAGAGACCCAGTACTTC
CDR3 protein: CASSQELKRERQETQYF

D gene: TRBD1
V gene: TRBV29-1
clone size: -
CDR3 length: 13
J gene: TRBJ1-1
CDR3 DNA: TGCAGCGGAACAGGGGCGCCGCGCACTGAAGCTTTCTTT
CDR3 protein: CSGTGAPRTEAFF

D gene: -
V gene: TRBV15
clone size: few
CDR3 length: 14
J gene: TRBJ1-1
CDR3 DNA: TGTGCCACTCCTAGGGGAGAAGTTTACACTGAAGCTTTCTTT
CDR3 protein: CATPRGEVYTEAFF

D gene: -
V gene: TRBV14
clone size: few
CDR3 length: 15
J gene: TRBJ2-7
CDR3 DNA: TGTGCCAGCAGCCTGTTAAGGTTGGGTCCCTACGAGCAGTACTTC
CDR3 protein: CASSLLRLGPYEQYF

D gene: -
V gene: TRBV4-3
clone size: -
CDR3 length: 17
J gene: TRBJ2-7
CDR3 DNA: TGCGCCAGCAGCCAGGGGATATCAGCGGGCGATACCTACGAGCAGTACTTC
CDR3 protein: CASSQGISAGDTYEQYF

D gene: -
V gene: TRBV21-1
clone size: -
CDR3 length: 10
J gene: TRBJ1-2
CDR3 DNA: TGTGCCAGCCTGTCCTATGGCTACACCTTC
CDR3 protein: CASLSYGYTF

D gene: TRBD1
V gene: TRBV4-2
clone size: -
CDR3 length: 13
J gene: TRBJ2-1
CDR3 DNA: TGTGCCAGCAGCCAATTCAGGGGGAATGAGCAGTTCTTC
CDR3 protein: CASSQFRGNEQFF

D gene: -
V gene: TRBV7-2
clone size: -
CDR3 length: 13
J gene: TRBJ2-1
CDR3 DNA: TGTGCCAGCAGCCCCCATAACTTAGGGGAGCAGTTCTTC
CDR3 protein: CASSPHNLGEQFF

D gene: -
V gene: TRBV19
clone size: -
CDR3 length: 16
J gene: TRBJ2-7
CDR3 DNA: TGTGCCAGTAACCCCGCTCGAACAGGAGGGTTCTACGAGCAGTACTTC
CDR3 protein: CASNPARTGGFYEQYF

D gene: TRBD2
V gene: TRBV28
clone size: -
CDR3 length: 15
J gene: TRBJ2-7
CDR3 DNA: TGTGCCAGCAGTCCCCGACTAGCGCCGACCTACGAGCAGTACTTC
CDR3 protein: CASSPRLAPTYEQYF

D gene: TRBD1
V gene: TRBV6-1
clone size: -
CDR3 length: 17
J gene: TRBJ1-4
CDR3 DNA: TGTGCCAGCAGTGAAAGGGACAGGCGAGCAACTAATGAAAAGCTGTTTTTT
CDR3 protein: CASSERDRRATNEKLFF

D gene: TRBD2
V gene: TRBV12-3/TRBV12-4
clone size: few
CDR3 length: 16
J gene: TRBJ2-1
CDR3 DNA: TGTGCCAGCAGCCCGTCGATTAGCGGGGGTTACAATGAGCAGTTCTTC
CDR3 protein: CASSPSISGGYNEQFF

D gene: TRBD1
V gene: TRBV7-9
clone size: many
CDR3 length: 14
J gene: TRBJ2-3
CDR3 DNA: TGTGCCAGCAGCCCCTCAGGGGGCGGTGATACGCAGTATTTT
CDR3 protein: CASSPSGGGDTQYF

D gene: TRBD1
V gene: TRBV7-9
clone size: -
CDR3 length: 15
J gene: TRBJ2-3
CDR3 DNA: TGTGCCAGCAGCTCCCTGACAGGGAACTCAGATACGCAGTATTTT
CDR3 protein: CASSSLTGNSDTQYF

D gene: -
V gene: TRBV27
clone size: few
CDR3 length: 15
J gene: TRBJ2-7
CDR3 DNA: TGTGCCAGCAGTTTATCAATAGCTGGAGGATACGAGCAGTACTTC
CDR3 protein: CASSLSIAGGYEQYF